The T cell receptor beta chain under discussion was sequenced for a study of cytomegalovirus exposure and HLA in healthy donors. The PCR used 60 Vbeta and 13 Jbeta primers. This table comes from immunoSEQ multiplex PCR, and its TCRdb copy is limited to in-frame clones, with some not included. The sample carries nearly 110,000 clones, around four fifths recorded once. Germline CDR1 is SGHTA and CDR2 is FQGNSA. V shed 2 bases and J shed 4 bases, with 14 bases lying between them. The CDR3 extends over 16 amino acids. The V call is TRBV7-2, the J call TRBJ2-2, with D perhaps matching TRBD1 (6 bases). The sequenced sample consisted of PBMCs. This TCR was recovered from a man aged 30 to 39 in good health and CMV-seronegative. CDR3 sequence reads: CASSLSRGLSTGELFF. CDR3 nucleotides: TGTGCCAGCAGCTTATCCAGGGGCTTGAGCACCGGGGAGCTGTTTTTT.